This T cell receptor beta chain is drawn from a study of cytomegalovirus exposure and HLA in healthy donors. The CDR3 consists of 18 residues. J lost 2 bases, V lost 5 bases, and 5 bases had no gene match. In germline, CDR1 is SGHNT, CDR2 YENEEA. Amplification used 60 Vbeta primers and 13 Jbeta primers. Data came from immunoSEQ multiplex PCR; TCRdb stores just in-frame clones and leaves some out. The sample totals roughly 54,000 clones. The TCR comes from a woman aged 25 to 45 in good health and CMV-seropositive. Sequencing was performed on PBMCs. The rearrangement uses TRBV11-3 and TRBJ2-2; 16 bases align to TRBD2. This CDR3 is CASSPGLAGGPNTGELFF. CDR3 coding DNA: TGTGCCAGCAGCCCGGGACTAGCGGGGGGGCCCAACACCGGGGAGCTGTTTTTT.